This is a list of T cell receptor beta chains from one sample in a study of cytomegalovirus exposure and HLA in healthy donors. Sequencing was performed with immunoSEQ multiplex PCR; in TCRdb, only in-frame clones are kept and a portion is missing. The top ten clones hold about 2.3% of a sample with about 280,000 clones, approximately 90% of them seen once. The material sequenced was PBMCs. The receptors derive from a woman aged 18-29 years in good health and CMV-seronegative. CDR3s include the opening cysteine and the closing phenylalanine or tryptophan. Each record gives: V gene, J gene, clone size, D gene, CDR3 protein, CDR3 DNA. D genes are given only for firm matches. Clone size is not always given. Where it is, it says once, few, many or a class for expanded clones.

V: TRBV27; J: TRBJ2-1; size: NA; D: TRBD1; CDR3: CASSFQGQGEQFF; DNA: TGTGCCAGCAGTTTCCAAGGACAGGGAGAGCAGTTCTTC
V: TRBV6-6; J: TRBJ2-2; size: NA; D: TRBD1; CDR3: CASTLRGTGHGELFF; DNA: TGTGCCAGCACCCTAAGGGGGACAGGGCACGGGGAGCTGTTTTTT
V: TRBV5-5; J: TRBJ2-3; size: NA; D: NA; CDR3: CASSFGRVTDTQYF; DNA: TGTGCCAGCAGCTTCGGCAGGGTAACAGATACGCAGTATTTT
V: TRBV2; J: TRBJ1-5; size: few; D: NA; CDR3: CASSGTVSEWEPQHF; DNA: TGTGCCAGCAGTGGGACAGTATCGGAATGGGAGCCCCAGCATTTT
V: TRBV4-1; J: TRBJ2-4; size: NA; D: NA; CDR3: CASSRLGARENIQYF; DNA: TGCGCCAGCAGCCGTCTAGGCGCCAGGGAAAACATTCAGTACTTC
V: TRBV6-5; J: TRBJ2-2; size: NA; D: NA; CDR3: CASKGSRGKTGELFF; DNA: TGTGCCAGCAAGGGGTCAAGGGGGAAAACCGGGGAGCTGTTTTTT
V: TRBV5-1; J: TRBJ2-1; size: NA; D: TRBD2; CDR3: CASSLSGGDLNEQFF; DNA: TGCGCCAGCAGCTTGAGCGGGGGGGACCTCAATGAGCAGTTCTTC
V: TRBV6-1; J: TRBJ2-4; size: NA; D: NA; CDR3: CASCENGGSAKNIQYF; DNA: TGTGCCAGCTGTGAAAATGGGGGGTCTGCCAAAAACATTCAGTACTTC
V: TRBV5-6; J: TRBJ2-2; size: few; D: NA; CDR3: CASSLVGAASPGELFF; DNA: TGTGCCAGCAGCTTGGTGGGGGCAGCGTCGCCCGGGGAGCTGTTTTTT
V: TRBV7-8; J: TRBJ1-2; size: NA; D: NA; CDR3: CASSPVLTVNYGYTF; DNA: TGTGCCAGCAGCCCCGTTCTGACAGTTAACTATGGCTACACCTTC
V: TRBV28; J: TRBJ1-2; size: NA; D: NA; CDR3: CASGGSYYGYTF; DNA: TGTGCCAGCGGGGGGAGTTACTATGGCTACACCTTC
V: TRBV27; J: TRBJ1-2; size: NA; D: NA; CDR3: CASSLRGSYYGYTF; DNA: TGTGCCAGCAGTTTAAGGGGGTCCTACTATGGCTACACCTTC
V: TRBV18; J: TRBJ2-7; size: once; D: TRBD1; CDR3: CASSPTGLSYEQYF; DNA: TGTGCCAGCTCACCGACAGGGCTCTCCTACGAGCAGTACTTC
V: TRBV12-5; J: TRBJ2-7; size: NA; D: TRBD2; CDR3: CASAKTITSAYEQYF; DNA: TGTGCTAGTGCCAAGACCATAACTAGCGCCTACGAGCAGTACTTC